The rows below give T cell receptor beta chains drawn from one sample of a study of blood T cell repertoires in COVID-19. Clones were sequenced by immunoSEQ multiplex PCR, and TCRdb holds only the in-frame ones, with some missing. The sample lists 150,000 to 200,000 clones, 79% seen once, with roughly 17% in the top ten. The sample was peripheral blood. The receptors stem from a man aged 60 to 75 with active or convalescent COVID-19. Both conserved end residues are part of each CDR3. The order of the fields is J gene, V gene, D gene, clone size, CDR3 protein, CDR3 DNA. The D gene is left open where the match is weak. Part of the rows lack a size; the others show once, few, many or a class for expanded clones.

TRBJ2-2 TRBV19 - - CASTTAAGGTGELFF TGTGCCAGTACCACCGCTGCAGGAGGAACCGGGGAGCTGTTTTTT
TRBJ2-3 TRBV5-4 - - CASSRDTTDTQYF TGTGCCAGCAGCCGAGACACAACAGATACGCAGTATTTT
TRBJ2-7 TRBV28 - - CASTSGTSDRFF TGTGCCAGCACCTCCGGGACTTCCGACCGTTTCTTC
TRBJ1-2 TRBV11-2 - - CASSVEMLPNYGYTF TGTGCCAGCAGCGTCGAGATGCTACCTAACTATGGCTACACCTTC
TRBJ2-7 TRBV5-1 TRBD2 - CASSGTSGRYEQYF TGCGCCAGCAGCGGTACTAGCGGGCGTTACGAGCAGTACTTC
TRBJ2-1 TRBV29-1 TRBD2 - CSVSRGGSSNEQFF TGCAGCGTTTCCCGGGGGGGGTCTAGCAATGAGCAGTTCTTC
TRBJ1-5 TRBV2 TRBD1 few CASRSTGVSNQPQHF TGTGCCAGCAGGTCGACAGGGGTGAGCAATCAGCCCCAGCATTTT
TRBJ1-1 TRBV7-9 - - CASSHAGGPEAFF TGTGCCAGCAGCCACGCGGGGGGGCCTGAAGCTTTCTTT
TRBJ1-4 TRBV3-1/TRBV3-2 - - CASSQGGNNEKLFF TGTGCCAGCAGCCAAGGGGGCAACAATGAAAAACTGTTTTTT
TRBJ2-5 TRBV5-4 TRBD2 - CASSPRGGGETQYF TGTGCCAGCAGCCCTCGGGGGGGCGGAGAGACCCAGTACTTC
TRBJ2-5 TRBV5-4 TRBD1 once CASSFRSGTGQETQYF TGTGCCAGCAGCTTCCGCTCCGGGACAGGGCAAGAGACCCAGTACTTC
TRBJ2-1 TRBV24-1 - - CATSDGSSYNEQFF TGTGCCACCAGTGATGGGAGCTCCTACAATGAGCAGTTCTTC
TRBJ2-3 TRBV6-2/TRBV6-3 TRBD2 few CASSTRTSPSTDTQYF TGTGCCAGCAGTACACGGACTAGTCCTAGCACAGATACGCAGTATTTT
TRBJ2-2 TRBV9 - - CASSVGGNTGELFF TGTGCCAGCAGCGTGGGGGGGAACACCGGGGAGCTGTTTTTT
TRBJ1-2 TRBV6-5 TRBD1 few CASKRTGADGYTF TGTGCCAGCAAGCGTACAGGGGCGGATGGCTACACCTTC
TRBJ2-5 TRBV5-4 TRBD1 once CASSTDRGRQETQYF TGTGCCAGCAGCACGGACAGGGGACGCCAAGAGACCCAGTACTTC
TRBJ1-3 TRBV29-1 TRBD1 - CSVRQGGNTIYF TGCAGCGTTCGACAGGGTGGAAACACCATATATTTT
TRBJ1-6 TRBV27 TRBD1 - CASSGQVWNSPLHF TGTGCCAGCAGTGGACAGGTGTGGAATTCACCCCTCCACTTT
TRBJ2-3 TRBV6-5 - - CASSSGTYTDTQYF TGTGCCAGCAGTTCCGGGACTTACACAGATACGCAGTATTTT
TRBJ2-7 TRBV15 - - CATSGGGTPYEQYF TGTGCCACCAGTGGCGGGGGCACCCCCTACGAGCAGTACTTC
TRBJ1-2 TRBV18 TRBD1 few CASSPGTGGDYGYTF TGTGCCAGCTCACCGGGGACAGGGGGCGACTATGGCTACACCTTC
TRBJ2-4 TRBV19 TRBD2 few CAILGQPSGLQNIQYF TGTGCCATCCTCGGACAACCTAGCGGACTTCAAAACATTCAGTACTTC
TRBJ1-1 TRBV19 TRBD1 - CASSLSGGTEAFF TGTGCCAGTAGTCTCTCAGGGGGGACTGAAGCTTTCTTT
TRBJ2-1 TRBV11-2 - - CASSLDFASLNEQFF TGTGCCAGCAGCTTAGATTTCGCTAGCTTAAATGAGCAGTTCTTC
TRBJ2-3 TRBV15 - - CATSSSLGRGGNTDTQYF TGTGCCACCAGCAGTTCTCTGGGACGGGGCGGGAACACAGATACGCAGTATTTT
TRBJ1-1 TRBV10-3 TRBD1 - CAISILPKGTGGLTTEAFF TGTGCCATCAGCATCCTACCCAAAGGGACAGGGGGGTTGACCACTGAAGCTTTCTTT
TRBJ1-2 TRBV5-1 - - CASSLEYRNNYGYTF TGCGCCAGCAGCTTGGAGTACAGAAATAACTATGGCTACACCTTC
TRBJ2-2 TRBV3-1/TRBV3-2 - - CASSQRGATGELFF TGTGCCAGCAGCCAACGGGGGGCAACCGGGGAGCTGTTTTTT
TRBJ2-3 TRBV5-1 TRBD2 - CASSLPSGTRGTTDTQYF TGCGCCAGCAGCTTACCTAGCGGGACCAGGGGGACCACAGATACGCAGTATTTT
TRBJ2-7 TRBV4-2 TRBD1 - CASSQDDRGTYEQYF TGTGCCAGCAGCCAAGATGACAGGGGCACCTACGAGCAGTACTTC
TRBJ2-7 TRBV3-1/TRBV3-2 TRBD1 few CASSQGGTGAYEQYF TGTGCCAGCAGCCAAGGAGGGACAGGCGCCTACGAGCAGTACTTC
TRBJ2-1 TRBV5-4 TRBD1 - CASSLDRAGYNEQFF TGTGCCAGCAGCCTCGACAGGGCAGGATACAATGAGCAGTTCTTC
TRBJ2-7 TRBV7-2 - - CASSSFSVTYEQYF TGTGCCAGCAGCTCATTTAGCGTTACCTACGAGCAGTACTTC
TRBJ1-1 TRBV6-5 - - CASSRGGTEAFF TGTGCCAGCAGTCGAGGGGGCACTGAAGCTTTCTTT
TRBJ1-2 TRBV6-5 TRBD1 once CASSSITGDYGYTF TGTGCCAGCAGTTCCATTACAGGGGACTATGGCTACACCTTC
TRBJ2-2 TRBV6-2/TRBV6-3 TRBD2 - CASSYSGSGALYGGELFF TGTGCCAGCAGTTACTCGGGTAGCGGGGCCTTGTACGGCGGGGAGCTGTTTTTT
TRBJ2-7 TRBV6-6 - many CASKPGQSTYEQYF TGTGCCAGCAAACCTGGCCAATCAACCTACGAGCAGTACTTC
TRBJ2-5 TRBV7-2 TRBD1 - CASSLSRTRGQETQYF TGTGCCAGCAGCTTATCGAGGACCAGGGGGCAAGAGACCCAGTACTTC